Listed here is a single TCR beta chain. The data are from a study of blood T cell repertoires in COVID-19. Study as a whole: PBMCs, B-cell-depleted T cells, or T cells were the source of the cDNA or gDNA that made up the material.

The CDR3 length is 14 residues. The V gene end was trimmed by 5 bases and the J gene end by 6 bases; junction bases not matched to a gene: 8. Germline V gives CDR1 SGHVS, CDR2 FNYEAQ. TCRdb keeps only in-frame clones here, not all; method: immunoSEQ multiplex PCR. The table shows 13,000 or so clones, with around 78% occurring only once. The TCR was taken from a man between 35 and 55 years old with active or convalescent COVID-19. The chain couples TRBV7-6 to TRBJ2-7; 9 bases fit TRBD1. Sample: peripheral blood. CDR3 nucleotides: TGTGCCAGCAGCCCTAGACAGGGGGTGGGCGAGCAGTACTTC. Its translation: CASSPRQGVGEQYF.